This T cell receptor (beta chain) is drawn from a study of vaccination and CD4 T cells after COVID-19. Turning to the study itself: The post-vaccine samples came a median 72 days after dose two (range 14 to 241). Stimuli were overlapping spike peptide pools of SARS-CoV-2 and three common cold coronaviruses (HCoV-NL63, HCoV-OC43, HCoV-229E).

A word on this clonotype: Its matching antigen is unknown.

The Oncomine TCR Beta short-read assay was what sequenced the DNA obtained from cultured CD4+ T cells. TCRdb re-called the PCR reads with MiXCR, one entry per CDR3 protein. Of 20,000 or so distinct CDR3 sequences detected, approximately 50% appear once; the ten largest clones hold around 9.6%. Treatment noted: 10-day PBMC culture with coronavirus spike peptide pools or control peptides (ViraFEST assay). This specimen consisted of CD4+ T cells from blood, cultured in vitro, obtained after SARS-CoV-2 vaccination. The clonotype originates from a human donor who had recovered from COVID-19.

The CDR3 here is CSVEAGVLAGGGNEQYF. Written as DNA, the CDR3 is TGCAGCGTTGAGGCGGGGGTACTAGCGGGAGGTGGCAACGAGCAGTACTTC. This chain connects TRBV29-1 to TRBJ2-7; 12 bases match TRBD2. Germline V gene sequence: CDR1 SQVTM, CDR2 ANQGSEA. The CDR3 sequence is 17 residues long. The J segment lost 5 bases and the V segment lost 3 bases, leaving 14 bases of the junction unmatched.